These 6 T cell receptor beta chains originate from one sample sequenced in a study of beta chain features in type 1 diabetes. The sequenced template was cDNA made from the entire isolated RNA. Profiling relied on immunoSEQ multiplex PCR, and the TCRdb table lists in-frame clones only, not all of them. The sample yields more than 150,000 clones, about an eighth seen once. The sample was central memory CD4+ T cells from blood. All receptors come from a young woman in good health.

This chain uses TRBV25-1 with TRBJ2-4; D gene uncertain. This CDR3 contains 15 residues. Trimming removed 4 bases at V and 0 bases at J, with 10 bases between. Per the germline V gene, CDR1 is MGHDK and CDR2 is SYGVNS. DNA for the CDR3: TGTGCCAGCAGTGTACAGACGCTAGCCAAAAACATTCAGTACTTC. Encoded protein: CASSVQTLAKNIQYF.

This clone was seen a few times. CDR3: CASSKREAYEQYF. The CDR3, as DNA: TGTGCCAGCAGCAAGCGGGAAGCCTACGAGCAGTACTTC. This chain uses TRBV27 with TRBJ2-7; 7 nucleotides agree with TRBD2. Germline V gene sequence: CDR1 MNHEY, CDR2 SMNVEV (reference sequence). This CDR3 spans 13 amino acids. Losses at the gene ends were 6 bases for V and 2 bases for J; bases not matched to a gene: 4.

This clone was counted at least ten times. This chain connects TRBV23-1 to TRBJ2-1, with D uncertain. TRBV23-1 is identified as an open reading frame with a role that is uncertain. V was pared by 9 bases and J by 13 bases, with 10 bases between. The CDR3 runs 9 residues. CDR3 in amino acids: CARSCYQFF. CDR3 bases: TGCGCCAGGTCCTGCTATCAGTTCTTC.

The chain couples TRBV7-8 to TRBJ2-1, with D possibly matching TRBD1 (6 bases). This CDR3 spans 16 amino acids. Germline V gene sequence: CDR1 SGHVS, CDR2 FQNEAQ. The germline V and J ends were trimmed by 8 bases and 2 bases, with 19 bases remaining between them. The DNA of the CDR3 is TGTGCCAGCCGTCTTTATACCGGGACAACCTACAATGAGCAGTTCTTC. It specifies CASRLYTGTTYNEQFF.

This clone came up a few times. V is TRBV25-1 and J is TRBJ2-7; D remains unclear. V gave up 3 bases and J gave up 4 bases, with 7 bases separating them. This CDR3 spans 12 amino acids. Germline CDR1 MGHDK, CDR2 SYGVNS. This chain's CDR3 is CASSDVGYEQYF. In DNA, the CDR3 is TGTGCCAGCAGTGACGTCGGGTACGAGCAGTACTTC.

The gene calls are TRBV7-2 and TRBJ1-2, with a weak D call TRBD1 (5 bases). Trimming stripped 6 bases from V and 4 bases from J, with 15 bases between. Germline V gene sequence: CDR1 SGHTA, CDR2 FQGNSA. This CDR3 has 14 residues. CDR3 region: CASRTTTAGYGYTF. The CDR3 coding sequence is TGTGCCAGCAGAACCACGACAGCTGGCTATGGCTACACCTTC.